These 10 T cell receptor beta chains originate from one sample sequenced in a study of CD8+ T cells in alopecia areata. Sequencing templates came from extracted RNA that was reverse transcribed into cDNA. Sequencing used immunoSEQ multiplex PCR; TCRdb keeps in-frame clones, though not all of them. The profile shows approximately 170,000 clones, 45% to 65% of them singletons. This sample's treatment: oral pan-JAK inhibitor, 5-10 mg twice daily. Sequences were derived from CD4+ T cells sorted from blood, sampled at week 4, from a patient treated with tofacitinib. The receptors here all came from a human donor with alopecia areata.

This chain links TRBV11-1 with TRBJ1-5, with a possible D match to TRBD1 (6 bases). The germline CDR1 and CDR2 sequences are SGHAT and FQDESV (reference sequence). The CDR3 has 14 amino acids. Trimming removed 6 bases at V and 3 bases at J, with 12 bases between. The CDR3 sequence: CASSPGTNNQPQHF. Here the CDR3 DNA reads TGTGCCAGCAGTCCCGGGACAAACAATCAGCCCCAGCATTTT.

The table lists this clone with a few counts. The CDR3 region has the DNA TGCGCCAGCAGCCAGGCCGACAGGGTATCTCAGCCCCAGCATTTT. It codes for CASSQADRVSQPQHF. The genes are TRBV4-1 and TRBJ1-5; 7 bases line up with TRBD1. The CDR3 contains 15 residues. Losses at the gene ends were 3 bases for V and 6 bases for J; bases not matched to a gene: 8. Germline V CDR1 and CDR2: MGHRA, YSYEKL.

The chain couples TRBV6-1 to TRBJ1-1; 8 bases line up with TRBD1. V shed 8 bases, J shed 0 bases, and the junction held 2 bases outside the gene matches. CDR1 and CDR2 (germline): MNHNS, SASEGT. CDR3 length: 13 amino acids. CDR3 in amino acids: CASGTGLNTEAFF. In DNA, the CDR3 is TGTGCCAGCGGGACAGGCTTGAACACTGAAGCTTTCTTT.

By its share, this clone is medium-sized. The chain uses TRBV23-1 and TRBJ1-2; no clear D gene. TRBV23-1 is designated an ORF whose function remains uncertain. Trimming removed 8 bases at V and 4 bases at J, with 14 bases between. This CDR3 contains 13 residues. The CDR3 sequence is CASRLALSYGYTF. In DNA form, the CDR3 reads TGCGCCAGCCGGTTGGCGCTTAGCTATGGCTACACCTTC.

This sequence joins TRBV29-1 and TRBJ2-1, with D tentatively TRBD1 (6 bases). Per the germline V gene, CDR1 is SQVTM and CDR2 is ANQGSEA. CDR3 size: 13 residues. Trimming stripped 7 bases from V and 1 base from J, with 11 bases between. The CDR3 bases are TGCAGCGCTGAGGGGGAATCCTACAATGAGCAGTTCTTC. It yields the protein CSAEGESYNEQFF.

V is TRBV30 and J is TRBJ2-3, with TRBD1 matching over 7 bases. Germline V gives CDR1 GTSNPN, CDR2 SVGIG (reference sequence). V lost 1 base and J lost 2; bases outside the gene matches: 9. CDR3 length: 16 amino acids. The CDR3 is CAWSASDRISTDTQYF. The CDR3 DNA reads TGTGCCTGGAGTGCATCGGACAGGATTTCCACAGATACGCAGTATTTT.

V is TRBV4-3 and J is TRBJ2-2; 10 bases agree with TRBD2. The CDR3 length is 15 residues. Trimming cost V 4 bases and J 4 bases; bases outside gene matches: 3. Germline V lookup: CDR1 LGHNA, CDR2 YSLEER. The CDR3 DNA reads TGCGCCAGCAGCCGAGGACTAGCGGCCACCGGGGAGCTGTTTTTT. Translation gives CASSRGLAATGELFF.

This clone was detected a few times. Other nucleotide sequences in the sample specify the same CDR3. The CDR3, as DNA: TGCAGCGTTGGGACGGGCGGGCAGCCCCAGCATTTT. Translated, it gives CSVGTGGQPQHF. The chain links TRBV29-1 to TRBJ1-5; D is unresolved. V lost 4 bases and J lost 7, with 11 bases in between. Germline V gene sequence: CDR1 SQVTM, CDR2 ANQGSEA. This CDR3 has 12 residues.

As regards this clone: Other nucleotide sequences from this sample produce the same CDR3. The V call is TRBV5-1, the J call TRBJ2-7; D remains unclear. Germline-derived CDR1 and CDR2 are SGHRS and YFSETQ. Trimming cost V 4 bases and J 4 bases, with 6 bases left between them. The CDR3 runs to 11 residues. The CDR3 is CASSLGYEQYF. The CDR3, as DNA: TGCGCCAGCAGCCTGGGATACGAGCAGTACTTC.

V and J are TRBV7-2 and TRBJ2-1; no firm D call. With 4 bases removed from V and 7 bases from J, the gap between germline ends came to 14 bases. The CDR3 contains 14 residues. Per the germline V gene, CDR1 is SGHTA and CDR2 is FQGNSA. CDR3 residues: CASSSPSGVNEQFF. In DNA form, the CDR3 reads TGTGCCAGCAGCTCGCCCTCCGGCGTGAATGAGCAGTTCTTC.